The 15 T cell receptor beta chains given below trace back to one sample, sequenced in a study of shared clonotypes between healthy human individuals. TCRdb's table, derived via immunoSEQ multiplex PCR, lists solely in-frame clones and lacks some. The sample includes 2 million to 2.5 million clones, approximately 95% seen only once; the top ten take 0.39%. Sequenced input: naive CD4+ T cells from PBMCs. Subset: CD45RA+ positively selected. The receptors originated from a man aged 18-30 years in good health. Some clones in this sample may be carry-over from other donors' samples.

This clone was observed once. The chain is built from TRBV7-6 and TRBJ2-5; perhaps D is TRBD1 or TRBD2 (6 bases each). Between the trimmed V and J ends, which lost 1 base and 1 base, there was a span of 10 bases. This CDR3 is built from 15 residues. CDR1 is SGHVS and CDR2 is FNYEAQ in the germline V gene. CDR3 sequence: CASSLVGGRQETQYF. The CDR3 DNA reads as TGTGCCAGCAGCTTAGTGGGGGGCCGCCAAGAGACCCAGTACTTC.

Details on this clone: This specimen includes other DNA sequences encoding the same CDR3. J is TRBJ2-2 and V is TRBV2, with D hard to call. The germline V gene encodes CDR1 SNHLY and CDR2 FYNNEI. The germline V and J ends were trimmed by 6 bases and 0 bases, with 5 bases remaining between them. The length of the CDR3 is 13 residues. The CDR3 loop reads CASRVSNTGELFF. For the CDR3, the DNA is TGTGCCAGCAGGGTATCGAACACCGGGGAGCTGTTTTTT.

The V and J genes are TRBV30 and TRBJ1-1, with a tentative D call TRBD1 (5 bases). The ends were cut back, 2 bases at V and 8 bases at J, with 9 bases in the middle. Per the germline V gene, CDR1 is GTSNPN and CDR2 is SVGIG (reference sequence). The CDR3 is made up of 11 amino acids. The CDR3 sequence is CAWSPGIEAFF. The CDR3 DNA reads TGTGCCTGGAGTCCAGGGATAGAAGCTTTCTTT. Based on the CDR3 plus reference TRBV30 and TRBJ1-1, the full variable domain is SQTIHQWPATLVQPVGSPLSLECTVEGTSNPNLYWYRQAAGRGLQLLFYSVGIGQISSEVPQNLSASRPQDRQFILSSKKLLLSDSGFYLCAWSPGIEAFFGQGTRLTVV.

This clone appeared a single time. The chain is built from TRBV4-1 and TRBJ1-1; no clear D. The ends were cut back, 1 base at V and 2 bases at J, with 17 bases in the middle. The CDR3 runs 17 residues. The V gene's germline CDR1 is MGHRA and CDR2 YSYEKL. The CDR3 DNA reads TGCGCCAGCAGCCAAGCCCACTTACGGGCCTTTAACACTGAAGCTTTCTTT. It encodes CASSQAHLRAFNTEAFF.

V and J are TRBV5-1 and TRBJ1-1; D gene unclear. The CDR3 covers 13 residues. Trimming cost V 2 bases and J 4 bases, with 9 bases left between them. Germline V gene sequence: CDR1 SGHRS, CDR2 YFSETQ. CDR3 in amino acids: CASSLEIATEAFF. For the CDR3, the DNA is TGCGCCAGCAGCTTAGAAATCGCCACTGAAGCTTTCTTT.

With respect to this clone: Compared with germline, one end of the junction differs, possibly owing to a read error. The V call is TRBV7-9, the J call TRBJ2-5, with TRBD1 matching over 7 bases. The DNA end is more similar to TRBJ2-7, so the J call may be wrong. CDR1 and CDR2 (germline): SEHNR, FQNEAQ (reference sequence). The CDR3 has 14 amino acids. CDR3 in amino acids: CASSIAGTAYEQYF. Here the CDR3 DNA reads TGTGCCAGCAGCATAGCCGGGACAGCTTACGAGCAGTACTTC.

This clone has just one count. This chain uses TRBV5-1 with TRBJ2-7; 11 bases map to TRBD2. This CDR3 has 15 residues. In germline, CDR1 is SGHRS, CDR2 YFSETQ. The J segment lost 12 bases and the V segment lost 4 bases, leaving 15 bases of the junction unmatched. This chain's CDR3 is CASSPGTSGTFFGYF. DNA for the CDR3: TGCGCCAGCAGCCCAGGGACTAGCGGTACCTTCTTTGGGTACTTC.

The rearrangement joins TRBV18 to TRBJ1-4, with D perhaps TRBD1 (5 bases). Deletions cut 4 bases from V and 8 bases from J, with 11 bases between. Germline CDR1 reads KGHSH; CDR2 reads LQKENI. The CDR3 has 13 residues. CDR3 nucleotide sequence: TGTGCCAGCTCACTCCCCGGGACCGAAAAACTGTTTTTT. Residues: CASSLPGTEKLFF.

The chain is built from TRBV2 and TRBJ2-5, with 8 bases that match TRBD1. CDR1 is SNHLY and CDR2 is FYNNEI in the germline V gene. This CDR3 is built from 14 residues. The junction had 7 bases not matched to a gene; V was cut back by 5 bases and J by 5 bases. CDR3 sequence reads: CASSRQGRGETQYF. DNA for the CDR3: TGTGCCAGCAGTCGACAGGGGAGAGGGGAGACCCAGTACTTC.

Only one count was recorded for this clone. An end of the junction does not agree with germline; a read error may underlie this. The CDR3 spells CASSIRPGGPADTQYF. DNA for the CDR3: TGTGCCAGTAGTATTCGGCCCGGGGGACCGGCAGATACACAGTATTTT. The chain employs TRBV19 and TRBJ2-3, with D tentatively TRBD2 (6 bases). Germline assignment: CDR1 LNHDA and CDR2 SQIVND (reference sequence). The CDR3 loop spans 16 amino acids.

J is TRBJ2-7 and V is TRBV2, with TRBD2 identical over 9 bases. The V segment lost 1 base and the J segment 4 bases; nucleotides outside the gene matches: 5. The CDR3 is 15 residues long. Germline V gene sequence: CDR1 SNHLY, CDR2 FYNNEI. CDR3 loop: CASSEGSGRPYEQYF. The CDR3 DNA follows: TGTGCCAGCAGTGAAGGGAGCGGGAGGCCTTACGAGCAGTACTTC.

CDR3 residues: CASSRRSGQGANYEQFF. DNA for the CDR3: TGTGCCAGCAGCCGACGAAGCGGACAGGGGGCGAATTATGAGCAGTTCTTC. The chain has TRBV7-9 and TRBJ2-1, with 11 nucleotides matching TRBD1. The CDR3 spans 17 residues. Per germline, CDR1 SEHNR and CDR2 FQNEAQ (reference sequence). Germline trimming cut 5 bases from V and 8 bases from J; bases unmatched to any gene: 14.

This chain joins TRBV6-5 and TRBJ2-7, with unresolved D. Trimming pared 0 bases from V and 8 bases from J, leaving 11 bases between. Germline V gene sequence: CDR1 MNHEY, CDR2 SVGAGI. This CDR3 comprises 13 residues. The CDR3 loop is CASSYSDSVKQYF. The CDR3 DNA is TGTGCCAGCAGTTACTCGGATTCCGTGAAGCAGTACTTC.

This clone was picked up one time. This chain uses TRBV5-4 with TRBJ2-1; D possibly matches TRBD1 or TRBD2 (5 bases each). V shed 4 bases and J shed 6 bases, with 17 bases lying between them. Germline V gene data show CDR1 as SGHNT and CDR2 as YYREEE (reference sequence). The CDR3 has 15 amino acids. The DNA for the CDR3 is TGTGCCAGCAGCCCTGGGGGTGTGGCAGGCAATGAGCAGTTCTTC. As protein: CASSPGGVAGNEQFF.

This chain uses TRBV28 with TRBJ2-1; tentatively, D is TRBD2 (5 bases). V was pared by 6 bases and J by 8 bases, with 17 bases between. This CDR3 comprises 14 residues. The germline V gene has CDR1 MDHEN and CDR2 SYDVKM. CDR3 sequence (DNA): TGTGCCAGCAGCATCGGGGAAATACTGGATGAGCAGTTCTTC. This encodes CASSIGEILDEQFF.